These 26 T cell receptor beta chains came from one sample sequenced in a study of T-cell memory formation after mild COVID-19. TCRdb passed the 5' RACE reads through MiXCR, listing each CDR3 protein once. The sample has about 320,000 distinct CDR3 sequences; roughly 13% are singletons. The source material was PBMCs or a T cell subset sorted from them (not recorded which). The receptors stem from a man younger than 35 who had mild COVID-19 (a few samples of this study predate the infection). Cell type and time point are not known.

This sequence joins TRBV5-6 and TRBJ1-6; D not resolved. The CDR3 sequence is 16 residues long. Germline-derived CDR1 and CDR2 are SGHDT and YYEEEE. Trimming shortened V by 2 bases and J by 6 bases, and 15 bases separated the two germline ends. CDR3 loop: CASSFRRVLGNSPLHF. CDR3 coding DNA: TGTGCCAGCAGCTTCCGTAGGGTGTTAGGTAATTCACCCCTCCACTTT.

This clonotype was detected a few times. V gene TRBV4-1 combines with J gene TRBJ2-1; D call uncertain. CDR3 length: 13 amino acids. The ends were cut back, 4 bases at V and 10 bases at J, with 14 bases in the middle. The germline gives CDR1 MGHRA, CDR2 YSYEKL. The DNA of the CDR3 is TGCGCCAGCAGCCCGGGTGGGCGGCGGGAGCAGTTCTTC. The encoded protein is CASSPGGRREQFF.

V and J are TRBV6-2 or TRBV6-3 and TRBJ1-1; tentatively, D is TRBD1 (5 bases). V lost 8 bases, J lost 0 bases, and 7 bases lay in between. Germline loops: CDR1 MNHEY, CDR2 SVGEGT. The CDR3 runs to 12 residues. The DNA for the CDR3 is TGTGCCAGCGGGGGGATGAACACTGAAGCTTTCTTT. It yields the protein CASGGMNTEAFF.

The chain is built from TRBV4-1 and TRBJ2-3; the D is unclear. Germline V gene data show CDR1 as MGHRA and CDR2 as YSYEKL. Trimming cost V 0 bases and J 0 bases, with 10 bases left between them. The CDR3 is 16 residues long. The CDR3 bases are TGCGCCAGCAGCCAAGAGATGGGCCCTAGCACAGATACGCAGTATTTT. Its translation is CASSQEMGPSTDTQYF.

This clonotype was counted many times. The chain is built from TRBV12-3 or TRBV12-4 and TRBJ1-3; D is unresolved. The CDR3 has 15 amino acids. The germline V and J ends were trimmed by 4 bases and 2 bases, with 12 bases remaining between them. CDR3 in DNA: TGTGCCAGCAGTTCCGACCGAGGTGCTGGAAACACCATATATTTT. Translation gives CASSSDRGAGNTIYF.

This clonotype was seen only a few times. The rearrangement uses TRBV12-3 or TRBV12-4 and TRBJ2-7; D is unclear. This CDR3 comprises 11 residues. V was clipped by 1 base and J by 10 bases, with 8 bases between them. The CDR3 DNA sequence: TGTGCCAGCAGTTTAGAGACAAGTCAGTACGTC. Its translation: CASSLETSQYV.

The rearrangement joins TRBV20-1 to TRBJ2-6, with D hard to call. The CDR3 is made up of 16 amino acids. Germline-derived CDR1 and CDR2 are DFQATT and SNEGSKA (reference sequence). Trimming left V 3 bases short and J 0 bases short, with 12 bases between. CDR3 DNA: TGCAGTGCTAGCCATTTTACTACCTCTGGGGCCAACGTCCTGACTTTC. It specifies CSASHFTTSGANVLTF.

The gene calls are TRBV9 and TRBJ2-5, with D maybe TRBD1 (6 bases). This CDR3 is 13 amino acids long. V lost 2 bases and J lost 5, with 10 bases in between. The germline CDR1 and CDR2 sequences are SGDLS and YYNGEE. The CDR3 protein is CASSVQGMETQYF. The CDR3, as DNA: TGTGCCAGCAGCGTCCAGGGGATGGAGACCCAGTACTTC.

The chain is built from TRBV15 and TRBJ2-6; D perhaps matches TRBD2 (5 bases). V was cut by 2 bases and J by 2 bases, with 7 bases left in between. Germline values: CDR1 LNHNV, CDR2 YYDKDF (reference sequence). The CDR3 length is 15 residues. CDR3 bases: TGTGCCACCAGCAGAAGAGGGACTGGGGCCAACGTCCTGACTTTC. Its protein product is CATSRRGTGANVLTF. Full variable domain (outside the CDR3, taken from reference TRBV15 and TRBJ2-6): DAMVIQNPRYQVTQFGKPVTLSCSQTLNHNVMYWYQQKSSQAPKLLFHYYDKDFNNEADTPDNFQSRRPNTSFCFLDIRSPGLGDTAMYLCATSRRGTGANVLTFGAGSRLTVL.

This clonotype has a handful of counts. This sequence joins TRBV27 and TRBJ2-7; TRBD2 might be the D (7 bases). CDR1 is MNHEY, CDR2 SMNVEV, per germline (reference sequence). This CDR3 contains 15 residues. Trimming shortened V by 5 bases and J by 5 bases, and 19 bases separated the two germline ends. The CDR3 is CASSAQGRDPHEQYF. The CDR3 DNA sequence: TGTGCCAGCAGTGCCCAGGGGAGGGACCCCCACGAGCAGTACTTC.

The J gene is TRBJ2-4, the V gene TRBV20-1; 8 bases are shared with TRBD2. The CDR3 runs to 15 residues. Germline V gene data show CDR1 as DFQATT and CDR2 as SNEGSKA (reference sequence). J was trimmed by 1 base and V by 4 bases; bases with no gene match: 6. CDR3 residues: CSAMPAGVAKNIQYF. The CDR3 DNA reads as TGCAGTGCTATGCCAGCGGGGGTCGCCAAAAACATTCAGTACTTC.

The rearrangement joins TRBV3-1 to TRBJ1-1; no clear D. Germline V gene data show CDR1 as LGHDT and CDR2 as YNNKEL (reference sequence). The CDR3 consists of 16 residues. V lost 0 bases and J 5 bases, leaving 16 bases between the germline ends. The CDR3 sequence: CASSQDWRRGTTEAFF. DNA of the CDR3: TGTGCCAGCAGCCAAGATTGGCGGAGAGGAACGACTGAAGCTTTCTTT.

This clonotype has ten or more counts. The junction departs from germline at one end; a sequencing error may be responsible. The V call is TRBV7-9, the J call TRBJ2-2; a possible D gene is TRBD1 (6 bases). CDR1 and CDR2 from the germline V gene are SEHNR and FQNEAQ (reference sequence). The CDR3 has 15 amino acids. The CDR3 bases are TGCGCCAGCAGCCAAGATTCAGGGGACACCGGGGAGCTGTTTTTT. This sequence encodes CASSQDSGDTGELFF.

The chain uses TRBV6-5 and TRBJ1-2; D is uncertain. The CDR3 sequence is 15 residues long. The germline V gene encodes CDR1 MNHEY and CDR2 SVGAGI. Between the trimmed V and J ends, which lost 0 bases and 0 bases, there was a span of 8 bases. DNA of the CDR3: TGTGCCAGCAGTTACTCAAACAGAGCTAACTATGGCTACACCTTC. As protein: CASSYSNRANYGYTF.

This chain joins TRBV2 and TRBJ2-7, with no clear D. Deletions cut 6 bases from V and 6 bases from J, with 9 bases between. The CDR3 length is 11 residues. The germline V gene encodes CDR1 SNHLY and CDR2 FYNNEI. The CDR3 loop is CASRGFGEQYF. CDR3 bases: TGTGCCAGCAGGGGGTTCGGCGAGCAGTACTTC.

This clonotype was counted only a few times. This chain links TRBV12-3 or TRBV12-4 with TRBJ2-7; 11 positions match TRBD2. J lost 7 bases, V lost 5 bases, and 16 bases had no gene match. The CDR3 is 17 residues long. The CDR3 DNA reads TGTGCCAGCAGTCCCCGATCCGAGACTAGCGGGGACCCGGAGCAGTACTTC. This gives the protein CASSPRSETSGDPEQYF.

Only a few counts were recorded for this clonotype. This chain joins TRBV12-3 or TRBV12-4 and TRBJ2-7, with unresolved D. The CDR3 length is 13 residues. V was cut by 4 bases and J by 6 bases, with 13 bases left in between. The CDR3 region has the DNA TGTGCCAGCAGTTGGGGTAGATCGACCGAGCAGTACGTC. Its translation is CASSWGRSTEQYV.

There are a few counts of this clonotype. CDR3 sequence: CASSEVPGRTGASTDTQYF. The CDR3 coding sequence is TGTGCCAGCAGTGAAGTACCAGGCAGGACAGGAGCTAGCACAGATACGCAGTATTTT. The rearrangement links TRBV2 to TRBJ2-3; 7 positions agree with TRBD1. V was clipped by 1 base and J by 0 bases; unmatched bases: 13. The CDR3 has 19 amino acids. In germline, CDR1 is SNHLY, CDR2 FYNNEI.

J is TRBJ2-3 and V is TRBV10-3; the D is unclear. There are 15 residues in the CDR3. V was clipped by 0 bases and J by 0 bases, with 7 bases between them. In germline, CDR1 is ENHRY, CDR2 SYGVKD. Here the CDR3 DNA reads TGTGCCATCAGTGAGTCCCGGGCGAGCACAGATACGCAGTATTTT. Translated, it gives CAISESRASTDTQYF.

This chain uses TRBV5-1 with TRBJ1-1, with 10 bases lining up with TRBD1. The germline V gene encodes CDR1 SGHRS and CDR2 YFSETQ. V shed 4 bases and J 11 bases; nucleotides not matched to a gene: 8. The CDR3 consists of 13 residues. CDR3: CASSTGTGVRAFF. The CDR3 nucleotides read TGCGCCAGCAGCACCGGGACAGGGGTTAGGGCTTTCTTT. Variable domain in full (rest from reference TRBV5-1 and TRBJ1-1): KAGVTQTPRYLIKTRGQQVTLSCSPISGHRSVSWYQQTPGQGLQFLFEYFSETQRNKGNFPGRFSGRQFSNSRSEMNVSTLELGDSALYLCASSTGTGVRAFFGQGTRLTVV.

This clonotype was found many times. The gene calls are TRBV7-8 and TRBJ2-1; no definite D call. Trimming left V 3 bases short and J 0 bases short, with 12 bases between. Germline assignment: CDR1 SGHVS and CDR2 FQNEAQ. CDR3 size: 16 residues. The DNA of the CDR3 is TGTGCCAGCAGCTTCCCCGACTCCAGCTCCTACAATGAGCAGTTCTTC. Encoded protein: CASSFPDSSSYNEQFF.

This clonotype has a count of ten or more. The V gene is TRBV11-2, the J gene TRBJ2-4; 12 bases line up with TRBD1. V lost 3 bases, J lost 9 bases, and 6 bases stayed unmatched. The CDR3 spans 15 residues. The germline CDR1 and CDR2 sequences are SGHAT and FQNNGV. This chain's CDR3 is CASSFRDRGQIIQYF. The CDR3 DNA reads TGTGCCAGCAGCTTTCGGGACAGGGGGCAGATCATTCAGTACTTC.

There are many counts of this clonotype. The CDR3 DNA sequence: TGTGCCAGCAGTTTTAGAACAGGGAAGGGAGGTCAAGAGACCCAGTACTTC. It is translated as CASSFRTGKGGQETQYF. This sequence joins TRBV28 and TRBJ2-5; D may correspond to TRBD1 or TRBD2 (6 bases each). Germline CDR1 reads MDHEN; CDR2 reads SYDVKM. Trimming removed 3 bases at V and 2 bases at J, with 19 bases between. This CDR3 is 17 amino acids long.

The sample holds a few counts of this clonotype. The V and J genes are TRBV20-1 and TRBJ1-1; 7 bases are shared with TRBD1. CDR1 DFQATT and CDR2 SNEGSKA come from the germline V gene (reference sequence). Trimming took 5 bases from V and 1 from J; bases not matched to a gene: 22. The CDR3 extends over 19 amino acids. CDR3 amino acids: CSAPHRGNRGLSKNTEAFF. The CDR3 DNA reads TGCAGTGCTCCTCACCGGGGCAACAGGGGATTATCGAAGAACACTGAAGCTTTCTTT.

This clonotype was observed a few times. The chain carries TRBV6-5 and TRBJ2-1; TRBD1 is a possible D gene (6 bases). V was cut by 2 bases and J by 10 bases, with 12 bases left in between. Germline V lookup: CDR1 MNHEY, CDR2 SVGAGI. The CDR3 runs to 13 residues. The CDR3 nucleotides are TGTGCCAGCAGTTACGCAGGGACACGAGAGCAGTTCTTC. Translated, it gives CASSYAGTREQFF.

The V and J genes are TRBV7-3 and TRBJ1-6; D call uncertain. Looked up from germline, CDR1 is SGHTA and CDR2 is FQGTGA. Between the trimmed V and J ends, which lost 4 bases and 10 bases, there was a span of 11 bases. This CDR3 spans 13 amino acids. CDR3 loop: CASSSLEGSPLHF. The CDR3 DNA reads TGTGCCAGCAGCTCCCTCGAGGGATCACCCCTCCACTTT. The whole variable domain, filled in from reference TRBV7-3 and TRBJ1-6, reads GAGVSQTPSNKVTEKGKYVELRCDPISGHTALYWYRQSLGQGPEFLIYFQGTGAADDSGLPNDRFFAVRPEGSVSTLKIQRTERGDSAVYLCASSSLEGSPLHFGNGTRLTVT.